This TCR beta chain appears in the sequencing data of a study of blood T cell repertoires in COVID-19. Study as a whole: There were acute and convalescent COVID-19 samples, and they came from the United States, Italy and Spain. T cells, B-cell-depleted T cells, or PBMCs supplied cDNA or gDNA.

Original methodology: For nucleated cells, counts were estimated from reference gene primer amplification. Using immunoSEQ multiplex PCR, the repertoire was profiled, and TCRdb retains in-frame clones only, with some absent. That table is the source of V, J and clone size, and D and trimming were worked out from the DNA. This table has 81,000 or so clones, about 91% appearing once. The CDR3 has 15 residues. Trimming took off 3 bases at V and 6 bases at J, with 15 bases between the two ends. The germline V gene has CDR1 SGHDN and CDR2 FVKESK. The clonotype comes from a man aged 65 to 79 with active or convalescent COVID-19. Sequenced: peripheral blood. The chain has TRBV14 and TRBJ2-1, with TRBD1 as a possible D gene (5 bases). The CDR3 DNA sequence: TGTGCCAGCAGCCATAGGTGGGGCCCCCTCAATGAGCAGTTCTTC. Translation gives CASSHRWGPLNEQFF.